This T cell receptor beta chain was obtained from a study of control samples from healthy donors and cancer patients (TCRdb year 2020). Remarks on this clone: It has no known antigen specificity. Nothing much larger sits one base from this clone, and base qualities are not available.

V is cut by 4 bases and J by 2 bases, and the space between the germline ends is 12 bases. For CDR1 and CDR2, the germline V gene lists SQVTM and ANQGSEA. Taken from cysteine to phenylalanine, the CDR3 has 13 residues. Left in the record is the CDR3 DNA by itself, 39 bases read in frame from the first base. Libraries were prepared through the immunoSEQ multiplex PCR assay. The immuneACCESS repertoire file appears here via TCRdb, limited to in-frame rearrangements. These files lack a portion of the clones; in checked studies, under half of the deficit traces to unresolved V genes, and the cause of the others is not known. The sample profile shows roughly 100,000 clones; roughly 85% of them were found once. Less than 15% of the sample belongs to the ten largest clones.

The rearrangement joined TRBV29-1 to TRBJ2-7, and the D gene may be TRBD2, 5 bases matching. This clonotype was obtained from a woman between 50 and 59 years old in good health. Sequencing was done on a sample of blood. DNA sequence: TGCAGCGTTGCTCCAGCGGCCACCTACGAGCAGTACTTC. Its amino acids are CSVAPAATYEQYF.